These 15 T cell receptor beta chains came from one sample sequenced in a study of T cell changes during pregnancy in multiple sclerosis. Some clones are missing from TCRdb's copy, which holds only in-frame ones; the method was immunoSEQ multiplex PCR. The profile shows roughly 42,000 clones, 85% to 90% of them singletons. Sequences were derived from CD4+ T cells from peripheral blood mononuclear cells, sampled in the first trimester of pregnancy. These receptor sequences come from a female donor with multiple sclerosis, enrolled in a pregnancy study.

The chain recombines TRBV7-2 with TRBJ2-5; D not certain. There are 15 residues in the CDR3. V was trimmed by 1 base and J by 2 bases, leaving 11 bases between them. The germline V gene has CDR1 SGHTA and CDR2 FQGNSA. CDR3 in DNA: TGTGCCAGCAGCTTAGGTTCCGTGGCACAAGAGACCCAGTACTTC. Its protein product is CASSLGSVAQETQYF.

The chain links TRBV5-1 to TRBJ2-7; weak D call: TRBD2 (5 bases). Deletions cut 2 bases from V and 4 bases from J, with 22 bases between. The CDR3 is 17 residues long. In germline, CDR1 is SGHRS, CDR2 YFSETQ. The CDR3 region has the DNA TGCGCCAGCAGCTTAACGGGGAGTGGTCGGGATAGTTACGAGCAGTACTTC. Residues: CASSLTGSGRDSYEQYF.

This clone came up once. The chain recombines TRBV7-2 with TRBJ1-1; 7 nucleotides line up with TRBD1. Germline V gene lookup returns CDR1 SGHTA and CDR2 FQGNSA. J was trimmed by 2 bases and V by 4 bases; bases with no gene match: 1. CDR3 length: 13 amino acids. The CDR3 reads CASSWTGNTEAFF. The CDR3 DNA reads TGTGCCAGCAGCTGGACAGGAAACACTGAAGCTTTCTTT.

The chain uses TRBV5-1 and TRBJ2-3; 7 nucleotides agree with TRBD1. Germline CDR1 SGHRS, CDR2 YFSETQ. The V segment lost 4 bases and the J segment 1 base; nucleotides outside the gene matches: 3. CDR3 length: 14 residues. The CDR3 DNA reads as TGCGCCAGCAGCCTAGACAGGGGCACAGATACGCAGTATTTT. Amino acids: CASSLDRGTDTQYF.

This chain's CDR3 is CASGFRGRGDTEAFF. The CDR3 coding sequence is TGTGCTAGTGGTTTCCGGGGGAGGGGGGACACTGAAGCTTTCTTT. This chain joins TRBV12-5 and TRBJ1-1; tentatively, D is TRBD1 (6 bases). The germline V and J ends were trimmed by 3 bases and 3 bases, with 14 bases remaining between them. Germline CDR1 LGHNT, CDR2 FRNRAP. CDR3 length: 15 residues.

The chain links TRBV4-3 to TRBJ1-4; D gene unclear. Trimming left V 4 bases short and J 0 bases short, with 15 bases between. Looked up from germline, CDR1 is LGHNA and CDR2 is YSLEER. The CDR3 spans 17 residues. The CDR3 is CASSLRPRPTTNEKLFF. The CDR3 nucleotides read TGCGCCAGCAGCCTCCGACCCAGGCCCACAACTAATGAAAAACTGTTTTTT.

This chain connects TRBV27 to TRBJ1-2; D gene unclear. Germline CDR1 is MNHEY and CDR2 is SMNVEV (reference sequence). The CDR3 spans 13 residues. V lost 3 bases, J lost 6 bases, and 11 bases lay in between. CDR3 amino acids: CASSFLTGDGYTF. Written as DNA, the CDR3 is TGTGCCAGCAGTTTTTTGACGGGAGATGGCTACACCTTC.

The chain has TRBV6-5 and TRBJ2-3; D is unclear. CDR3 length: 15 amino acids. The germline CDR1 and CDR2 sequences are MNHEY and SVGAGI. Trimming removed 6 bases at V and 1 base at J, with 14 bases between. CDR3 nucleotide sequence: TGTGCCAGCAGAAACGGGTTGGCACGCACAGATACGCAGTATTTT. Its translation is CASRNGLARTDTQYF.

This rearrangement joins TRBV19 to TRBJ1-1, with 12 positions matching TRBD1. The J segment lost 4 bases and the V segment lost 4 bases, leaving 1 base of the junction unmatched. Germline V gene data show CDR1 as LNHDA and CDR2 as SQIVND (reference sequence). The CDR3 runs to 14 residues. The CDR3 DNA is TGTGCCAGTAGTAGGGACAGGGGGCTCACTGAAGCTTTCTTT. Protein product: CASSRDRGLTEAFF.

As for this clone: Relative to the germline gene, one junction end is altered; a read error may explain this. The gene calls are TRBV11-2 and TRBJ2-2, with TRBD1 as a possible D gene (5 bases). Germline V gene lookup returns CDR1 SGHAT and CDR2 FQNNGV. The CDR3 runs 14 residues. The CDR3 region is CASRLGQNTGELFF. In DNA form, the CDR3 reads TGTGCCAGCAGGTTAGGACAGAACACCGGGGAGCTGTTTTTT. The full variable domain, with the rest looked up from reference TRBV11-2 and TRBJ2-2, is EAGVAQSPRYKIIEKRQSVAFWCNPISGHATLYWYQQILGQGPKLLIQFQNNGVVDDSQLPKDRFSAERLKGVDSTLKIQPAKLEDSAVYLCASRLGQNTGELFFGEGSRLTVL.

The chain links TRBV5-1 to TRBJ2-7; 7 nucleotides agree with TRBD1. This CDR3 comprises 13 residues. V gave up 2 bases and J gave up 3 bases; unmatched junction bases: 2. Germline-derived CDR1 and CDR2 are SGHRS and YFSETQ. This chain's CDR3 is CASSFGDSYEQYF. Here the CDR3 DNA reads TGCGCCAGCAGCTTTGGGGACAGCTACGAGCAGTACTTC.

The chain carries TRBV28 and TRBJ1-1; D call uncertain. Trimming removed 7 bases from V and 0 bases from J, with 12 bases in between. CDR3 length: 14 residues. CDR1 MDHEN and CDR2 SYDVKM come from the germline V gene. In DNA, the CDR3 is TGTGCCAGCAACCCAGAGGCTCTGAACACTGAAGCTTTCTTT. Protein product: CASNPEALNTEAFF.

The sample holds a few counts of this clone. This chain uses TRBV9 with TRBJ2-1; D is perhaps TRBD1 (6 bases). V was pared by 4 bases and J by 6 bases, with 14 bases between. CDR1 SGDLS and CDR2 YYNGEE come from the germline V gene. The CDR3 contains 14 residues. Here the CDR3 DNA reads TGTGCCAGCAGCCCTGGGGGCCCACCCAATGAGCAGTTCTTC. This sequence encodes CASSPGGPPNEQFF.

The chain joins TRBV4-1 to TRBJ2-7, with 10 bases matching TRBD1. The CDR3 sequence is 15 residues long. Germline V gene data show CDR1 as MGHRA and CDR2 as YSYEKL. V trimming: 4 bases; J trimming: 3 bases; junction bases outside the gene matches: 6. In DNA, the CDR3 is TGCGCCAGCAGCCCGGGACAGGGGTCGGGCTACGAGCAGTACTTC. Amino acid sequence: CASSPGQGSGYEQYF.

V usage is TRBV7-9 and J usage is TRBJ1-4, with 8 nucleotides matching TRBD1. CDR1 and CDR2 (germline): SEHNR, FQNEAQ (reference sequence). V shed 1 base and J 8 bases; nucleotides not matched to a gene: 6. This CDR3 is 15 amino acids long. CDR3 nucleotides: TGTGCCAGCAGCTTAGGGGCAGGGGGCGGCGAAAAACTGTTTTTT. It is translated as CASSLGAGGGEKLFF.